A selection of T cell receptor beta chains follows, all from one sample in a study of identical twins. Each CDR3 protein gets one entry after TCRdb re-called the 5' RACE reads with MiXCR. In the table there are hundreds of thousands of distinct CDR3 sequences, more than 20% of which are singletons. This sample also belongs to another study, concerning T cells expressing NK-cell markers.

The sequenced sample consisted of CD4+ T cells sorted from blood. Receptors originate from a woman between 18 and 29 years old in good health. The CDR3 runs from the conserved cysteine through the conserved F or W. A D gene is named only where the DNA matches it firmly. The size entry is marked missing in some rows and otherwise reads once, few, many or a size class.

clone size,J gene,V gene,D gene,CDR3 length,CDR3 protein,CDR3 DNA
.,TRBJ2-5,TRBV6-5,.,12,CASQRYQETQYF,TGTGCCAGCCAGCGGTACCAAGAGACCCAGTACTTC
many,TRBJ1-6,TRBV9,.,16,CASSPAYGEYNSPLHF,TGTGCCAGCAGCCCTGCGTACGGGGAATATAATTCACCCCTCCACTTT
.,TRBJ2-5,TRBV7-2,.,14,CASSGEALRETQYF,TGTGCCAGCAGCGGAGAGGCTCTCCGGGAGACCCAGTACTTC
.,TRBJ1-1,TRBV6-1,TRBD1,15,CASRPWGQGNTEAFF,TGTGCCAGCAGGCCCTGGGGACAGGGGAACACTGAAGCTTTCTTT
few,TRBJ2-3,TRBV12-3/TRBV12-4,.,14,CASSFAGKTDTQYF,TGTGCCAGCAGTTTCGCCGGGAAGACAGATACGCAGTATTTT
few,TRBJ1-1,TRBV13,.,13,CASSLWTDLWAFF,TGTGCCAGCAGCCTATGGACAGACCTTTGGGCTTTCTTT
.,TRBJ2-1,TRBV20-1,.,12,CSASGYYNEQFF,TGCAGTGCTAGTGGGTACTACAATGAGCAGTTCTTC
few,TRBJ2-1,TRBV12-3/TRBV12-4,TRBD2,15,CASSFRLAGFHEQFF,TGTGCCAGCAGTTTTAGGCTAGCGGGATTCCATGAGCAGTTCTTC
few,TRBJ2-7,TRBV12-3/TRBV12-4,.,15,CASSFNLGGPYEQYF,TGTGCCAGCAGTTTTAATTTAGGGGGGCCCTACGAGCAGTACTTC
.,TRBJ2-5,TRBV20-1,.,14,CSSLPARALETQYF,TGCAGTTCCCTACCTGCGAGGGCCCTGGAGACCCAGTACTTC
.,TRBJ1-1,TRBV10-3,TRBD1,14,CAIRPRDRNTEAFF,TGTGCCATCAGGCCCAGGGACAGGAACACTGAAGCTTTCTTT
many,TRBJ1-2,TRBV12-3/TRBV12-4,.,11,CASSLYTYYTF,TGTGCCAGCAGTTTATACACCTACTACACCTTC
.,TRBJ2-3,TRBV20-1,TRBD2,13,CSATSAYTDTQYF,TGCAGTGCCACTAGCGCATACACAGATACGCAGTATTTT
.,TRBJ1-2,TRBV7-9,TRBD1,15,CASNAPDRGSYGYTF,TGTGCCAGCAACGCACCGGACAGGGGTAGCTATGGCTACACCTTC
.,TRBJ2-4,TRBV5-1,.,17,CASSLGPGQLAKNIQYF,TGCGCCAGCAGCTTAGGGCCCGGACAGCTAGCCAAAAACATTCAGTACTTC
.,TRBJ2-3,TRBV20-1,TRBD1,15,CSARDWGQGTDTQYF,TGCAGTGCTAGAGACTGGGGACAGGGGACAGATACGCAGTATTTT
many,TRBJ1-5,TRBV12-3/TRBV12-4,.,14,CASSLVQGYQPQHF,TGTGCCAGCAGTTTAGTCCAGGGGTATCAGCCCCAGCATTTT
.,TRBJ1-1,TRBV9,TRBD1,15,CASSAEGQGYTEAFF,TGTGCCAGCAGCGCAGAGGGACAGGGCTACACTGAAGCTTTCTTT
.,TRBJ2-7,TRBV5-6,.,14,CATGFGGWAYEQYF,TGTGCCACAGGGTTCGGGGGTTGGGCCTACGAGCAGTACTTC
once,TRBJ2-3,TRBV5-1,.,14,CASSPAAGTDTQYF,TGCGCCAGCAGCCCGGCGGCGGGCACAGATACGCAGTATTTT
.,TRBJ1-1,TRBV12-3/TRBV12-4,TRBD1,13,CASSRSDRGEAFF,TGTGCCAGCAGTCGATCGGACAGGGGTGAAGCTTTCTTT
few,TRBJ2-7,TRBV27,TRBD1,15,CASSLSGTGLHEQYF,TGTGCCAGCAGTTTAAGCGGGACAGGGCTCCACGAGCAGTACTTC
few,TRBJ1-2,TRBV6-6,.,12,CASSYSGNGYTF,TGTGCCAGCAGTTACTCGGGTAATGGCTACACCTTC